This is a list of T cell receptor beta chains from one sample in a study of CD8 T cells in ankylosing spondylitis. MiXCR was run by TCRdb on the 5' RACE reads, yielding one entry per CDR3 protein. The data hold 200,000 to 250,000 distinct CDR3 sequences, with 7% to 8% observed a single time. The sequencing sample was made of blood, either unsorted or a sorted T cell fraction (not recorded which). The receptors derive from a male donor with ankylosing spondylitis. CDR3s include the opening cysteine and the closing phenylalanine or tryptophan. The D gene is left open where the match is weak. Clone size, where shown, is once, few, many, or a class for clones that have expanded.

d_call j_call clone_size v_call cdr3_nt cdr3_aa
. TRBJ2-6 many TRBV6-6 TGTGCCAGCAGTTACCCACCAACAACCCGGGACACAACCCGCTCTGGGGCCAACGTCCTGACTTTC CASSYPPTTRDTTRSGANVLTF
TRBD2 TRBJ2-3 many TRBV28 TGTGCCAGCAGTTCGGTCATTAGCGGGGGTTACACAGATACGCAGTATTTT CASSSVISGGYTDTQYF
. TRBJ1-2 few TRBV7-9 TGTGCCAGCAGCTTAGTCGACAGCGCTAACTATGGCTACACCTTC CASSLVDSANYGYTF
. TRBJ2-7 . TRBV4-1 TGCGCCAGCACCAGGGGGGACGGCTCCTACGAGCAGTACTTC CASTRGDGSYEQYF
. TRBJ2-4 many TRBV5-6 TGTGCCAGCAGCCGATCAGGGTGGGCCAAAAACATTCAGTACTTC CASSRSGWAKNIQYF
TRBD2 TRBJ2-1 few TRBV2 TGTGCCAGCAGTGAGAGCGGGGGGGCCTATGAGCAGTTCTTC CASSESGGAYEQFF
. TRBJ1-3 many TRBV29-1 TGCAGCGTTGACCCAGGGACTGGAAACACCATATATTTT CSVDPGTGNTIYF
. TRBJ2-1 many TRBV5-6 TGTGCCAGCAGCTTGCGAAATGAGCAGTTCTTC CASSLRNEQFF
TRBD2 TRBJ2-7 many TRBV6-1 TGTGCCAGCAACGGGGGGGTCTCCTACGAGCAGTACTTC CASNGGVSYEQYF
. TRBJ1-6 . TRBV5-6 TGTGCCAGCAGCCCTACAGGGTATAATTCACCCCTCCACTTT CASSPTGYNSPLHF
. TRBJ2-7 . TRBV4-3 TGCGCCAGCAGCCAAGACAGGGGCGAGCAGTACTTC CASSQDRGEQYF
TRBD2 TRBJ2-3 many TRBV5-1 TGCGCCAGCAGCTTGTTCCTAGCGGGAGGGAGCACAGATACGCAGTATTTT CASSLFLAGGSTDTQYF
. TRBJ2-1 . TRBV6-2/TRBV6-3 TGTGCCAGCAGTTACTCATCGGGGGCCCTCTACAATGAGCAGTTCTTC CASSYSSGALYNEQFF
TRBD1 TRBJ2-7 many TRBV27 TGTGCCAGCAGTACGGGACAGGGGCCCTACGAGCAGTACTTC CASSTGQGPYEQYF
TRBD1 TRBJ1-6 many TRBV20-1 TGCAGTGCTAGAGAGGACAGGGGATCCTATAATTCACCCCTCCACTTT CSAREDRGSYNSPLHF
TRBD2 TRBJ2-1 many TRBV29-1 TGCAGCGTTGAAATAGCGGGCTACAATGAGCAGTTCTTC CSVEIAGYNEQFF
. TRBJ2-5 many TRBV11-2 TGTGCCAGCAGCTTAGATCCCCCAGAGACCCAGTACTTC CASSLDPPETQYF
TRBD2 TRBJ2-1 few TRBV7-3 TGTGCCAGCAGCTTAAAGGGTAGCGGGGTTGATGAGCAGTTCTTC CASSLKGSGVDEQFF
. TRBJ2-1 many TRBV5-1 TGCGCCAGCAGCTTTGGCAGGGACGAGCCCTACAATGAGCAGTTCTTC CASSFGRDEPYNEQFF
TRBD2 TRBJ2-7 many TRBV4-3 TGCGCCAGCAGCCACATTACTAGCGGGATCTACGAGCAGTACTTC CASSHITSGIYEQYF
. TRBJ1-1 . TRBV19 TGTGCCAGTAATCAGGGGACGAACACTGAAGCTTTCTTT CASNQGTNTEAFF
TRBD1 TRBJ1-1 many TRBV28 TGTGCCAGCAAAGGAACAGGGGTGAACACTGAAGCTTTCTTT CASKGTGVNTEAFF
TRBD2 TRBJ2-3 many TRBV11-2 TGTGCCAGCAGCTTAGGTCTAGCGGGGGGGCGCACAGATACGCAGTATTTT CASSLGLAGGRTDTQYF
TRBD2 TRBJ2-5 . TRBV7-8 TGTGCCAGCAGCTTAGATGCGGGAGAGTTAGAGACCCAGTACTTC CASSLDAGELETQYF
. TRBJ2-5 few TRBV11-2 TGTGCCAGCAGCCCGACCGGGACAACGGAAGAGACCCAGTACTTC CASSPTGTTEETQYF
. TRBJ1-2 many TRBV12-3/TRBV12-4 TGTGCCAGCAGTCCATGGGTTCACTATGGCTACACCTTC CASSPWVHYGYTF
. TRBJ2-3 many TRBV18 TGTGCCAGCTCCCCGGGGACGACTAGCACAGATACGCAGTATTTT CASSPGTTSTDTQYF
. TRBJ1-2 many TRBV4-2 TGTGCCAGCAGCCAAGCCCCACAGGGTGGCTACACCTTC CASSQAPQGGYTF
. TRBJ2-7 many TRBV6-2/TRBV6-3 TGTGCCAGCAGTTACCTTGGACCGCAGAACTTC CASSYLGPQNF
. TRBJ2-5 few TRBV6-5 TGTGCCAGCAGTTACTGGGAGGATGGGACCCAGTACTTC CASSYWEDGTQYF
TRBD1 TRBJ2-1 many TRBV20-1 TGCAGTGCCCGACCCGCCCGACAGGGGTACAATGAGCAGTTCTTC CSARPARQGYNEQFF
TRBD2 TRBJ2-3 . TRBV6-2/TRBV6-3 TGTGCCAGCAGTAAGACTAGCGGGGGAACAGATACGCAGTATTTT CASSKTSGGTDTQYF
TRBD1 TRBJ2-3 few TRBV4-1 TGCGCCAGCAGCCAACAGGGGGCTTCTAGCACAGATACGCAGTATTTT CASSQQGASSTDTQYF
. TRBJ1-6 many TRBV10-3 TGTGCCATCAGTGGGGATGAGACGTCGAGTTCACCCCTCCACTTT CAISGDETSSSPLHF
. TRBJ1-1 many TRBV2 TGTGCCAGCAGTGATTATCAGGGCGACACTGAAGCTTTCTTT CASSDYQGDTEAFF
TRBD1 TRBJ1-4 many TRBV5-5 TGTGCCAGCAGCTTGGGGGACAGAAATGAAAAACTGTTTTTT CASSLGDRNEKLFF
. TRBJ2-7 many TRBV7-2 TGTGCCAGCAGCTTAGCCGGGACCACCTACGAGCAGTACTTC CASSLAGTTYEQYF
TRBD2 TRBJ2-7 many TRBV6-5 TGTGCCAGCAGTTACTCGACTGCAACGAGAGCGGGAGCTCTCGACGAGCAGTACTTC CASSYSTATRAGALDEQYF
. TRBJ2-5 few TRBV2 TGTGCCAGCAGGGATGGAATACAAGAGACCCAGTACTTC CASRDGIQETQYF
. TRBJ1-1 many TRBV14 TGTGCCAGCAGCCCGGGGGGCGAAGCTTTCTTT CASSPGGEAFF
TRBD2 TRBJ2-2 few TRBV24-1 TGTGCCACCAGTGAACGGGGGGGCCGGGCCGGGGAGCTGTTTTTT CATSERGGRAGELFF
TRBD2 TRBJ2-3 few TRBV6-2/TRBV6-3 TGTGCCAGCGGAATCGCGGGAGAGGCAGATACGCAGTATTTT CASGIAGEADTQYF
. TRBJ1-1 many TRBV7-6 TGTGCCAGCAGCTTGGGGCCAAGTGGTGGAAAGATGAACACTGAAGCTTTCTTT CASSLGPSGGKMNTEAFF
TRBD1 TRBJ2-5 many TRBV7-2 TGTGCCAGCAGCGGAGCTGGGACAGGGAAGATGGAGACCCAGTACTTC CASSGAGTGKMETQYF
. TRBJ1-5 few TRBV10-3 TGTGCCATCAGTGACGAAGAAGGGGGGAAGCCCCAGCATTTT CAISDEEGGKPQHF
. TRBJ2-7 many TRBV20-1 TGCAGTGCTAGATCCCCCTTGAGTCAACACGAGCAGTACTTC CSARSPLSQHEQYF
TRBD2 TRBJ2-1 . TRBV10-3 TGTGCCATCAGTTTAGCGGGAGGGCCCTATGAGCAGTTCTTC CAISLAGGPYEQFF
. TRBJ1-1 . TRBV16 TGTGCCAGCAGCCAATTTACAGCAGATGAAGCTTTCTTT CASSQFTADEAFF
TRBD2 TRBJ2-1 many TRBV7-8 TGTGCCAGCAGCTCCATGACTAGCGATCCTGAGCAGTTCTTC CASSSMTSDPEQFF
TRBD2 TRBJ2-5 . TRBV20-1 TGCAGTGCTAGCGGAGGTCGAGGACTAGATCCGTGGACCCAGTACTTC CSASGGRGLDPWTQYF
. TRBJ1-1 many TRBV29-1 TGCAGCGTTGGAGAGGGCACGAACACTGAAGCTTTCTTT CSVGEGTNTEAFF
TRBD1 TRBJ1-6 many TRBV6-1 TGTGCCAGCCGGGACAGATTGGCGTATGTGAATTCACCCCTCCACTTT CASRDRLAYVNSPLHF
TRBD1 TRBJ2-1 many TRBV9 TGTGCCAGCAGCGCCTATCCGGGACAGGGATATGAGCAGTTCTTC CASSAYPGQGYEQFF
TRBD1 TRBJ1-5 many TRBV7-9 TGTGCCAGCAGCTTTCAGGGGGGGAGCAATCAGCCCCAGCATTTT CASSFQGGSNQPQHF
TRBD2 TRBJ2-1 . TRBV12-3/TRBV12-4 TGTGCCCGCAGTTTAGCGCTAATGGGCACTCCCCCGGGGGGTGAGCAGTTCTTC CARSLALMGTPPGGEQFF